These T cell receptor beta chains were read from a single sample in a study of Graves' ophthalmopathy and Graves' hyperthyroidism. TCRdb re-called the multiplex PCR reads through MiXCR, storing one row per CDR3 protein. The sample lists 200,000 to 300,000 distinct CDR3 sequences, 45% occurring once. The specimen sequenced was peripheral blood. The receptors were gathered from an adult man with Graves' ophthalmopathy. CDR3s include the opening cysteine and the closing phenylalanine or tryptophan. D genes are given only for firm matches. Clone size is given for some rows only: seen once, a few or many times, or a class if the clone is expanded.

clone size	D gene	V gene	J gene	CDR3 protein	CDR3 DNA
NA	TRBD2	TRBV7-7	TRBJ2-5	CASSLLAGSQETQYF	TGTGCTAGCAGCTTACTAGCGGGATCCCAAGAGACCCAGTACTTC
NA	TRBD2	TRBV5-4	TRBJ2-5	CASSPPGTSETQYF	TGTGCCAGCAGCCCTCCCGGGACTAGCGAGACCCAGTACTTC
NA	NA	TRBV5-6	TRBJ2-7	CASSVDGTSGYEQYF	TGTGCCAGCAGCGTAGACGGGACTTCTGGCTACGAGCAGTACTTC
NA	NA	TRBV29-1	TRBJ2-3	CSVEGPPPDTQYF	TGCAGCGTTGAAGGACCGCCTCCAGATACGCAGTATTTT
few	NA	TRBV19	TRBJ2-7	CASSLRLSYEQYF	TGTGCCAGTAGTCTCCGACTCTCCTACGAGCAGTACTTC
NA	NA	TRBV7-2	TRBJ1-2	CASSLGGVVNYGYTF	TGTGCCAGCAGCTTAGGAGGGGTCGTGAACTATGGCTACACCTTC
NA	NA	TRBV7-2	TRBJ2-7	CASSLDPGEQYF	TGTGCCAGCAGCTTAGACCCGGGGGAGCAGTACTTC
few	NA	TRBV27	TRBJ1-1	CASRPTDNTEAFF	TGTGCCAGCAGACCGACAGACAACACTGAAGCTTTCTTT
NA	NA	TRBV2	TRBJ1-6	CASRRDNDSPLHF	TGTGCCAGCAGGAGGGACAACGATTCACCCCTCCACTTT
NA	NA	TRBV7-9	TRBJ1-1	CASSWDRDTEAFF	TGTGCCAGCAGCTGGGACCGGGACACTGAAGCTTTCTTT
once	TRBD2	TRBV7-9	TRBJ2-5	CASTRLAGGQETQYF	TGTGCCAGCACCAGACTAGCGGGGGGTCAAGAGACCCAGTACTTC
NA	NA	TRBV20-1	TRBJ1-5	CSARDGAGSRQPQHF	TGCAGTGCTAGGGACGGGGCAGGGAGCCGTCAGCCCCAGCATTTT
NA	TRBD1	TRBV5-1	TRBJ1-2	CASSLDGPQATGYGYTF	TGCGCCAGCAGCTTGGATGGGCCACAGGCGACAGGGTATGGCTACACCTTC
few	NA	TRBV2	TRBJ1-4	CASRTAVNEKLFF	TGTGCCAGCAGGACAGCAGTCAATGAAAAACTGTTTTTT
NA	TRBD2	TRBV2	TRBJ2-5	CASSERLAKGETQYF	TGTGCCAGCAGTGAGAGACTAGCAAAAGGAGAGACCCAGTACTTC
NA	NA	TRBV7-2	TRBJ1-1	CASSSAAGRNTEAFF	TGTGCCAGCAGCTCCGCGGCAGGGAGGAATACTGAAGCTTTCTTT
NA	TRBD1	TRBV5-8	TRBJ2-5	CASSMTGTIQETQYF	TGTGCCAGCAGCATGACAGGGACCATCCAAGAGACCCAGTACTTC
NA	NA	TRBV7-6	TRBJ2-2	CASTPGGIRTGELFF	TGTGCCAGCACCCCAGGGGGGATAAGGACCGGGGAGCTGTTTTTT
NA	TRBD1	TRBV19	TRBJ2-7	CASSPRDSTYEQYF	TGTGCCAGTAGTCCAAGGGACAGTACCTACGAGCAGTACTTC
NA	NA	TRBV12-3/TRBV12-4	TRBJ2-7	CASLTPSSYEQYF	TGTGCCAGTTTGACTCCGAGCTCCTACGAGCAGTACTTC
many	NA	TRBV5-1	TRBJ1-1	CASSLDRNTEAFF	TGCGCCAGCAGCTTGGACAGGAACACTGAAGCTTTCTTT
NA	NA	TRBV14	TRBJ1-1	CASSQVIGNTEAFF	TGTGCCAGCAGCCAAGTGATCGGGAACACTGAAGCTTTCTTT
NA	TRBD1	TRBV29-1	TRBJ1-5	CSVDETGDNNQPQHF	TGCAGCGTTGACGAGACAGGGGACAACAATCAGCCCCAGCATTTT
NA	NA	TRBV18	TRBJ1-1	CASSPHDVAFF	TGTGCCAGCTCACCACACGACGTAGCTTTCTTT
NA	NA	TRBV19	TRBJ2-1	CASSSGPHDNEQFF	TGTGCCAGTAGTTCCGGACCTCACGACAATGAGCAGTTCTTC